Detailed here is one T cell receptor beta chain. It lacks a known antigen. A clone one base away is much larger, so this may be a read error. The sample's time point label, decoded: newly diagnosed GD, antithyroid drugs for less than 3 months. For both TCR sequencing and RNA sequencing, RNA was extracted from PBMCs in TRIzol. The diagnosis of Graves' disease was made according to American Thyroid Association guidelines. Recruitment of patients was carried out at an endocrinology department in Xi'an, China. From each patient, about 9.7 milliliters of peripheral blood was collected into an EDTA anticoagulant tube. PBMCs were isolated by Ficoll Paque Plus density gradient separation without further T cell sorting. An Agilent 2100 Bioanalyzer and agarose gel were used to assess RNA quality, and a NanoDrop 2000 was used to measure RNA concentration. These data belong to a study of regulatory T cells in long-lasting Graves disease (dated by TCRdb to the early 2020s). In the study overall: Newly diagnosed Graves' disease patients had taken antithyroid drugs for less than 3 months. The study was registered as a clinical trial and conducted in China. A total of some 33 samples were covered by TCR sequencing, comprising some 13 persistent and some 20 newly diagnosed Graves' disease patients. Peripheral blood TCR sequencing and RNA sequencing compared persistent Graves' disease patients with newly diagnosed Graves' disease patients.

Measured from the cysteine to the phenylalanine, the CDR3 is 18 residues long. Of all the DNA, just the CDR3 is kept, 54 bases in frame from base 1. CDR1 and CDR2 are drawn from the germline V gene: SGHNT, YENEEA. Library construction relied on multiplex PCR. The instrument was an Illumina HiSeq 4000. iRepertoire HTBI primers and Arm-PCR amplification of CDR3 regions were used to construct TCR beta libraries. Before sequencing, the PCR products underwent gel purification. Turning to the authors' computational methods: A total of some 60 TRBV and some 13 TRBJ segments were identified across samples and were used for gene usage analysis of CDR3 amino acid clonotypes. COPE and FqMerger were used to merge filtered high-quality paired reads into contigs. BLAST was used to align contigs to IMGT TRBV, TRBD and TRBJ reference genes, with CDR3 defined following IMGT. Highly expanded clones were defined as clonotypes with a frequency above 0.1%. Shannon entropy served as the measure of repertoire diversity, while the Gini coefficient captured V-J evenness. Public clonotypes were defined as clonotypes shared by more than one individual. The public reads were reanalyzed by TCRdb: fastp trimming at Q25, MiXCR alignment, in-frame beta chains only. Entries that share a CDR3 protein sequence are merged under the most common genes and DNA. TCRdb's processing, not the study's, gives the V and J calls here. The sample table holds approximately 400,000 distinct CDR3 sequences, of which more than 12% were seen once. The ten largest clones represent over 15% of the sample.

Findings and caveats that apply to the study as a whole: Persistent patients shared more public clonotypes among themselves (around 3,000) than newly diagnosed patients did (approximately 970). The small sample size was acknowledged by the authors as a limitation that may reduce accuracy. Sequencing and analysis were limited to the TCR beta chain. Persistent disease showed preferential use of TRBV28, TRBJ1-2 and TRBJ2-5, whereas newly diagnosed disease favored TRBV20-1 and TRBJ2-1. The study examined only peripheral blood because the primary lesion, thyroid tissue, could not be accessed. Compared with newly diagnosed patients, patients with persistent Graves' disease had lower TCR Shannon entropy and fewer highly expanded clones, which suggests clonal expansion.

The data also belong to a second study, concerning T cells in Graves' hyperthyroidism and ophthalmopathy. The second paper further reports: A patient counted as having stable Graves' hyperthyroidism if no progression to ophthalmopathy occurred over 18 months of follow-up. Hyperthyroidism patients were newly diagnosed, with disease duration under 2 months, and aged 18 to 65 years. Any patient with an uncontrolled infection, another autoimmune disease, pregnancy or lactation was excluded. Diagnoses were established on the basis of clinical symptoms, serum thyroxine and TRAb, thyroid ultrasound, and orbital computed tomography. For the first round of RT-PCR on the TCR CDR3, the HTBI primer set was used together with the Qiagen OneStep RT-PCR kit. Most expanded thyroid clonotypes (frequency above 0.001) were also found in blood, which suggests that blood repertoires may mirror thyroid immune responses. In cross-validation, a model built on a 13 V-J signature told ophthalmopathy apart from stable hyperthyroidism with 85% to 90% sensitivity and about 81% specificity, and in testing the same model reached 80%/75%. In validation, progression to ophthalmopathy was predicted by the model with nearly 71% sensitivity and around 75% specificity, a median of 6.5 months before onset. A discovery cohort of roughly 100 patients, about 43 with Graves' ophthalmopathy and under 60 with stable Graves' hyperthyroidism, was used to find distinguishing TCR V-J signatures. Prospective prediction of ophthalmopathy was tested in an independent validation cohort of about 19 hyperthyroidism patients and around 16 patients who later progressed to ophthalmopathy. The 90 to 100 discovery patients were randomly divided into training and test sets at a 7:3 ratio. In roughly six Graves' hyperthyroidism patients, the study also compared T-cell repertoires from thyroid tissue with T-cell repertoires from blood. After blood sampling, hyperthyroidism patients were treated with methimazole at a starting dose of 30 mg daily, and ophthalmopathy patients were treated with high-dose intravenous methylprednisolone. A second multiplex PCR round built the libraries, followed by size selection and purification. Libraries were sequenced paired-end with 100 bp reads on an Illumina HiSeq2000. SOAPnuke was used to process the raw data, removing reads that contained adapters or uncalled bases, had a mean Phred below 15, or lacked an exact match to the constant primer or identifier. High-quality paired reads were merged using COPE v1.2.5, and each unique nucleotide sequence was defined as a clonotype. Clonotypes were aligned to IMGT TRBV, TRBD and TRBJ reference segments using MiTCR v1.1. Only V-J combinations with frequency above 0.0001, covering 99% to 99.2% of repertoires, were analysed. A TCS score was defined as the ratio of F50 (clonal expansion) to E x V (chaos), with BLOSUM62-based TCRdist applied between CDR3 peptides within each V-J. Welch's t-statistics and random forest reduced approximately 520 V-J features to roughly 13, which were used in a naive Bayes classifier (R e1071). Sample size was not statistically predetermined, and blinding of investigators to group allocation was not performed. The paper reports TCR Vbeta CDR3 sequencing of approximately 140 peripheral blood samples: 40 to 45 ophthalmopathy, about 75 hyperthyroidism and approximately 17 progressor patients.

Recombination linked TRBV11-3 to TRBJ2-1; 9 bases in between match TRBD2. This TCR came from a woman in her twenties or thirties with Graves disease. Donor details come from another sample of the same person, matched by shared clones. The material was peripheral blood mononuclear cells (PBMCs), obtained at new diagnosis, from a patient treated with antithyroid drugs. The DNA sequence is given as TGTGCCAGCAGCTTAGATTTGCGGGAGGGACCCCGCTACGATGAGCAGTTCTTC. It codes for CASSLDLREGPRYDEQFF.